Each of the 5 T cell receptor beta chains below was sequenced from the same sample in a study of tumor and adjacent non-tumor tissue in lung cancer. This sample's RNA came from whole unsorted tissue. Three rounds of nested PCR, following a modified ARM-PCR protocol, produced the TCRbeta library. TCRdb analysed the multiplex PCR reads with MiXCR anew, one entry per CDR3 protein. The data contain 60,000 to 95,000 distinct CDR3 sequences, 60% to 85% of them singletons. The specimen was lung tumor tissue. The source of these receptors is a woman aged 45-65 years with non-small cell lung cancer.

Worth noting for this clonotype: At one boundary the junction diverges from the germline segment, which might be a read error. The J gene is TRBJ2-3, the V gene TRBV28; 8 bases align to TRBD2. The CDR3 totals 17 residues. Germline loops: CDR1 MDHEN, CDR2 SYDVKM. CDR3 in amino acids: CANSLWVERESHDTQYF. DNA of the CDR3: TGTGCCAACAGTTTATGGGTTGAGCGGGAGTCCCACGATACGCAGTATTTT.

Remarks on this clonotype: One end of the junction does not line up with germline, which may come from a read error. The chain links TRBV5-6 to TRBJ2-1; possibly TRBD2 for D (6 bases). CDR1 and CDR2 (germline): SGHDT, YYEEEE. This CDR3 region has 13 residues. The CDR3 coding sequence is TGTGCAAGCAGCTTTACCTCCCCGGGGGAGCAGTCCTTC. This sequence encodes CASSFTSPGEQSF. The full variable domain, rest sourced from reference TRBV5-6 and TRBJ2-1, is DAGVTQSPTHLIKTRGQQVTLRCSPKSGHDTVSWYQQALGQGPQFIFQYYEEEERQRGNFPDRFSGHQFPNYSSELNVNALLLGDSALYLCASSFTSPGEQSFGPGTRLTVL.

Note on this clonotype: Likely a read error: the CDR3 ends without its conserved phenylalanine or tryptophan. V is TRBV6-1 and J is TRBJ2-2; a weak D match, TRBD1 (6 bases). The germline V gene has CDR1 MNHNS and CDR2 SASEGT. The CDR3 has 16 amino acids. Between the trimmed V and J ends, which lost 6 bases and 5 bases, there was a span of 19 bases. As DNA, the CDR3 is TGTGCCAGCAGCCCCCTGGGGACAACTAGTACCGGGGAGCTGTTTTCT. Protein product: CASSPLGTTSTGELFS.

Comment on this clonotype: The junction shows a germline mismatch at one end, possibly a read error. The chain is built from TRBV24-1 and TRBJ2-2; possibly TRBD1 for D (6 bases). This CDR3 is 14 amino acids long. Germline CDR1 KGHDR, CDR2 SFDVKD. Here the CDR3 reads CATSDYRDTGELFF. CDR3 nucleotide sequence: TGTGCCACGAGTGATTACAGGGACACCGGGGAGCTGTTTTTT.

Only a few counts were recorded for this clonotype. Being one base from a much bigger clone, this may be a read error. The chain combines TRBV7-9 with TRBJ2-7; 10 positions match TRBD2. The CDR3 has 20 amino acids. Germline assignment: CDR1 SEHNR and CDR2 FQNEAQ (reference sequence). The CDR3 loop is CTSSPSITSSGRVSSYEQYF. The CDR3 bases are TGTACCAGCAGCCCTTCAATAACGAGCAGCGGGAGGGTGAGCTCCTACGAGCAGTACTTC.